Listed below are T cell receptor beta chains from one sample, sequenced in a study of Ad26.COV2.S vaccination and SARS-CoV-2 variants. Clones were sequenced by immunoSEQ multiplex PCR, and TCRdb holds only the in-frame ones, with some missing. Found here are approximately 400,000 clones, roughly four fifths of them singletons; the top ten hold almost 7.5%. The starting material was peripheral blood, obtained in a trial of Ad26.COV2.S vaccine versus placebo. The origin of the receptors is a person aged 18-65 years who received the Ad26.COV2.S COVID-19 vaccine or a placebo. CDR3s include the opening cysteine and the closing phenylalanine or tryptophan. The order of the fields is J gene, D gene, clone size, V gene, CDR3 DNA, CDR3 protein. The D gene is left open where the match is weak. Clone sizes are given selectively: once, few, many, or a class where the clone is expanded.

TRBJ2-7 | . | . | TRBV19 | TGTGCCAGTAGTCGCAGGGATGTGGGTTACGAGCAGTACTTC | CASSRRDVGYEQYF
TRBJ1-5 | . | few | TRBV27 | TGTGCCAGCAGGCCGGGAACCGGTCAGCCCCAGCATTTT | CASRPGTGQPQHF
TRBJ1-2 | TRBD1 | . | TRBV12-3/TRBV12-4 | TGTGCCAGCAGTCCCCAGGGGGCGGGTGGCTACACCTTC | CASSPQGAGGYTF
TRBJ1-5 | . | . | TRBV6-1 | TGTGCCAGCAGTGACGGATATAGCAATCAGCCCCAGCATTTT | CASSDGYSNQPQHF
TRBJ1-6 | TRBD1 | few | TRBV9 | TGTGCCAGCAGCGAAACAGGGGGCACGGCTTGGGGTTCACCCCTCCACTTT | CASSETGGTAWGSPLHF
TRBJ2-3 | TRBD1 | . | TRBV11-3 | TGTGCCAGCAGCTTCGATTGGTTAGACAGGGGCCACACAGATACGCAGTATTTT | CASSFDWLDRGHTDTQYF
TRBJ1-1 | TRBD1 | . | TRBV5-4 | TGTGCCAGCAGCTTGTCGGGACAGGGTAAACCTGAAGCTTTCTTT | CASSLSGQGKPEAFF
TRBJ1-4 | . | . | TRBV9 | TGTGCCAGCAGCCCCCGAGGGGGGGCAACTAATGAAAAACTGTTTTTT | CASSPRGGATNEKLFF
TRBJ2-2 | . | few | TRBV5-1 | TGCGCCAGCAGCTTTCAGTGGACCGGGGAGCTGTTTTTT | CASSFQWTGELFF
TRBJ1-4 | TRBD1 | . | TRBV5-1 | TGCGCCAGCAGCTTGGACAGGGGTAATGAAAAACTGTTTTTT | CASSLDRGNEKLFF
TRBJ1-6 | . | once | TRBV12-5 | TGTGCTAGTACCGGGTTCGATAATTCACCCCTCCACTTT | CASTGFDNSPLHF
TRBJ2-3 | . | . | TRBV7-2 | TGTGCCAGCAGCCTTGGGGACTCCCCCACAGATACGCAGTATTTT | CASSLGDSPTDTQYF
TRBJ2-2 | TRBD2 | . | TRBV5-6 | TGTGCCAGCAGCCTTGGACTAGCGGGAGAGACCGGGGAGCTGTTTTTT | CASSLGLAGETGELFF
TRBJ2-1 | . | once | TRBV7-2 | TGTGCCAGCAGCCCCGCGGTGACCTACAATGAGCAGTTCTTC | CASSPAVTYNEQFF
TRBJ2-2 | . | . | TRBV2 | TGTGCCAGCAGTGAATTAGGCACCGGGGAGCTGTTTTTT | CASSELGTGELFF
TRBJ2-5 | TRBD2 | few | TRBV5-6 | TGTGCCAGCAGCGCGACGACTAGCGGGGGGGCCATCAGCGAGACCCAGTACTTC | CASSATTSGGAISETQYF
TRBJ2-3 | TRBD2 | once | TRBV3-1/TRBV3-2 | TGTGCCAGCAGCTCCTCGGCGGGAGGGCCAGATACGCAGTATTTT | CASSSSAGGPDTQYF
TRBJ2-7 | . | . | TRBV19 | TGTGCCAGTAGAATGGGGCGGGAACTCCACTACGAGCAGTACTTC | CASRMGRELHYEQYF
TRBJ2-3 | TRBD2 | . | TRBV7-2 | TGTGCCAGCAGCTCGCCAGCGGGAGTAAAAGATACGCAGTATTTT | CASSSPAGVKDTQYF
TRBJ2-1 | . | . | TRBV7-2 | TGTGCCAGCAGCTTAGCAAGGGGTACCTACAATGAGCAGTTCTTC | CASSLARGTYNEQFF
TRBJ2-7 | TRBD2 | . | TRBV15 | TGTGCCACCAGCAGGGACTTCCTTAGCGGGGACTCCTACGAGCAGTACTTC | CATSRDFLSGDSYEQYF
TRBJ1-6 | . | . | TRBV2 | TGTGCCAGCAAGTTGGGGGGAATTTCACCCCTCCACTTT | CASKLGGISPLHF
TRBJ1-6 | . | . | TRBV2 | TGTGCCAGCTTGGGGCAGTATAATTCACCCCTCCACTTT | CASLGQYNSPLHF
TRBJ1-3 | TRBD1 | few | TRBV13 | TGTGCCAGCAGCCTCCGGACAGGGCCATCCTCCCACTCTGGAAACACCATATATTTT | CASSLRTGPSSHSGNTIYF
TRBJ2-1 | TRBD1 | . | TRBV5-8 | TGTGCCAGCAGCTCGTTCCAATCCGGGACAGGGCAGTTCTTC | CASSSFQSGTGQFF
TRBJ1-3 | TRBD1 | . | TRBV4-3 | TGCGCCAGCAGCCAAGAGAGGTCCGACAGGGACACCATATATTTT | CASSQERSDRDTIYF
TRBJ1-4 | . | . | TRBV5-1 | TGCGCCAGCAGCTTGGTGGGGGGAGCTGGAAAACTGTTTTTT | CASSLVGGAGKLFF
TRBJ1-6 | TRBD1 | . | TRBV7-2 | TGTGCCAGCAGCTTAGGACAGGGGCGCTATAATTCACCCCTCCACTTT | CASSLGQGRYNSPLHF
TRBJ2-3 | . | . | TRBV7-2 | TGTGCCAGCAGCGTGAAAGGGACCGATACGCAGTATTTT | CASSVKGTDTQYF
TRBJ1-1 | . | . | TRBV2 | TGTGCCAGCAGACTAGCAGGGAACACTGAAGCTTTCTTT | CASRLAGNTEAFF
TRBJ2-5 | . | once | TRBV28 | TGTGCCAGCAGTTTGTCGGCCCAAGAGACCCAGTACTTC | CASSLSAQETQYF
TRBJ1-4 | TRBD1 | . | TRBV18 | TGTGCCAGCTCACCGGACAGGGGAGGTGAAAAACTGTTTTTT | CASSPDRGGEKLFF
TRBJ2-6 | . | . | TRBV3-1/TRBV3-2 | TGTGCCAGCAGCCAAAGAGGGGCTGGGGCCAACGTCCTGACTTTC | CASSQRGAGANVLTF
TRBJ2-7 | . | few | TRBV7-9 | TGTGCCAGCAGCCCCGGGCCGACCCCCGCCTACGAGCAGTACTTC | CASSPGPTPAYEQYF
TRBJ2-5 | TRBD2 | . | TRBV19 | TGTGCCAGTAGTGGGAGGCGGGAGGGCCTACAAGAGACCCAGTACTTC | CASSGRREGLQETQYF
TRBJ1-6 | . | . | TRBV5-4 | TGTGCCAGCAGCTCAAAAGGGCTTGGGTCACCCCTCCACTTT | CASSSKGLGSPLHF
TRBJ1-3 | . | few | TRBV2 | TGTGCCAGCAGTGAAGCCGGGGTCAGAACTGGAAACACCATATATTTT | CASSEAGVRTGNTIYF
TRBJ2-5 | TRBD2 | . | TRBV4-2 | TGTGCCAGCAGCCAACAGGGACTAGCGGGGACCCAGTACTTC | CASSQQGLAGTQYF
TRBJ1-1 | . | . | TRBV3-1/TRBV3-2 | TGTGCCAGCAGCCAGCTTACGACAGGATACACTGAAGCTTTCTTT | CASSQLTTGYTEAFF
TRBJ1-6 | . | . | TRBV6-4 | TGTGCCAGCAGTGAGGGAGAGAATTCACCCCTCCACTTT | CASSEGENSPLHF
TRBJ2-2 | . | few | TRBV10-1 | TGCGCCACCAGGGGGGCCGGGGAGCTGTTTTTT | CATRGAGELFF
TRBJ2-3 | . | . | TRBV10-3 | TGTGCCATCAGTGAGCCCCCCACAGATACGCAGTATTTT | CAISEPPTDTQYF
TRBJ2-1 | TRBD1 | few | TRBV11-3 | TGTGCCAGCAGCTCAGGACAGGACATCTCGGGTGAGCAGTTCTTC | CASSSGQDISGEQFF
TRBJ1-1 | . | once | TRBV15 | TGTGCCACCAGCACAGGGTGGGGGACTGAAGCTTTCTTT | CATSTGWGTEAFF
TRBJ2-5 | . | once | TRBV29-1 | TGCAGCGTTGGGTCGGGGGAGACCCAGTACTTC | CSVGSGETQYF
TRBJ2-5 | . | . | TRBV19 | TGTGCCAGTAGTATAGGAGGGGGAGGAGAGACCCAGTACTTC | CASSIGGGGETQYF
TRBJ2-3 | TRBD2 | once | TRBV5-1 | TGCGCCAGCAGCCTGCCTAGCGGGAGCACAGATACGCAGTATTTT | CASSLPSGSTDTQYF
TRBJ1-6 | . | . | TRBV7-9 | TGTGCCAGCAGCTTCTCGGACTTCTCCTATAATTCACCCCTCCACTTT | CASSFSDFSYNSPLHF
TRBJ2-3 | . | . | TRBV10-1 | TGCGCCAGCAGTCGAAGGGACATGTACGCAGATACGCAGTATTTT | CASSRRDMYADTQYF
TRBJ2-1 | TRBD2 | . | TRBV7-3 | TGTGCCAGCAGCTCCTCGCGTGAGGGACTAGCGCAGAACAATGAGCAGTTCTTC | CASSSSREGLAQNNEQFF
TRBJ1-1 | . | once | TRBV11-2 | TGTGCCAGCAGCTCGACCTACCCGGTCGTTAACACTGAAGCTTTCTTT | CASSSTYPVVNTEAFF
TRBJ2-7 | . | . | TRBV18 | TGTGCCAGCTCACCCCTTGGGAAGGTGTACTTC | CASSPLGKVYF
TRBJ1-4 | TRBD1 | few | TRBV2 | TGTGCCAGCACCCCAACCGCAGGGGGCCGAGTTGAAAAACTGTTTTTT | CASTPTAGGRVEKLFF
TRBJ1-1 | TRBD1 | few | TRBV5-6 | TGTGCCAGCAGCCCGGACACCACAACAGGGGCCCGGGGGACTGAAGCTTTCTTT | CASSPDTTTGARGTEAFF
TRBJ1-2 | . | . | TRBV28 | TGTGCCAGCAGTTTATTGTTTAGGGGAGGGGGCTACACCTTC | CASSLLFRGGGYTF
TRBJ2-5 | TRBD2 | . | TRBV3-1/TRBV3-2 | TGTGCCAGCAGCCAATCCATTGGGACTAGTGCGGGGGCTTGGGGAGAGACCCAGTACTTC | CASSQSIGTSAGAWGETQYF
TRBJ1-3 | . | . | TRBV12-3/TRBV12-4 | TGTGCCAGCAGTACCCGGGGTTTAGACACCATATATTTT | CASSTRGLDTIYF